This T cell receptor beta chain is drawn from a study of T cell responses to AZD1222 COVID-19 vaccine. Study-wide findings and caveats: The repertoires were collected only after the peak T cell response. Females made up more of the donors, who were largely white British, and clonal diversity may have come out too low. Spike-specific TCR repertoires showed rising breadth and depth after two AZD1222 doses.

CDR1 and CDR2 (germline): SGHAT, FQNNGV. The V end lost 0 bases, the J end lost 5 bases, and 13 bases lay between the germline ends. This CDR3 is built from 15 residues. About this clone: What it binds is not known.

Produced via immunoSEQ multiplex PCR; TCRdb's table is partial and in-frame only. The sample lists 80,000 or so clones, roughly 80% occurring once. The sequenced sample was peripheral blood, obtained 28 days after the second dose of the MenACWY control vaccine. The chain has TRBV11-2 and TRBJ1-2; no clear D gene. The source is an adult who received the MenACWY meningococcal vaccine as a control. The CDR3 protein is CASSLDRVTAYGYTF. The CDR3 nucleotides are TGTGCCAGCAGCTTAGATCGGGTGACCGCGTATGGCTACACCTTC.